This TCR beta chain is drawn from a study of resident and recirculating memory T cells in vitiligo. Study as a whole: No cells were sorted; samples were homogenized just before genomic DNA extraction. Regarding the study as a whole: TCR sequences were not conserved across biopsy sites or patients. Vitiligo lesions lacked a unique dominant clone, and clonality varied.

Using immunoSEQ multiplex PCR, the repertoire was profiled, and TCRdb retains in-frame clones only, with some absent. Seen here are more than 65,000 clones, roughly nine tenths observed once, and the top ten hold less than 5%. No vitiligo treatment was given during the prior three months. CDR1 and CDR2 from the germline V gene are SGHTA and FQGNSA. Deletions cut 1 base from V and 6 bases from J, with 16 bases between. This CDR3 has 15 residues. On this clone itself: What it binds is unknown.

The sequence was obtained from a male donor with vitiligo. The genes are TRBV7-2 and TRBJ2-7; D is perhaps TRBD1 (6 bases). Material for sequencing was blood. The CDR3 is CASSLVGPGVGEQYF. The CDR3, as DNA: TGTGCCAGCAGCTTAGTCGGTCCAGGGGTCGGCGAGCAGTACTTC. The variable domain in full, with the rest retrieved from reference TRBV7-2 and TRBJ2-7, is GAGVSQSPSNKVTEKGKDVELRCDPISGHTALYWYRQSLGQGLEFLIYFQGNSAPDKSGLPSDRFSAERTGGSVSTLTIQRTQQEDSAVYLCASSLVGPGVGEQYFGPGTRLTVT.